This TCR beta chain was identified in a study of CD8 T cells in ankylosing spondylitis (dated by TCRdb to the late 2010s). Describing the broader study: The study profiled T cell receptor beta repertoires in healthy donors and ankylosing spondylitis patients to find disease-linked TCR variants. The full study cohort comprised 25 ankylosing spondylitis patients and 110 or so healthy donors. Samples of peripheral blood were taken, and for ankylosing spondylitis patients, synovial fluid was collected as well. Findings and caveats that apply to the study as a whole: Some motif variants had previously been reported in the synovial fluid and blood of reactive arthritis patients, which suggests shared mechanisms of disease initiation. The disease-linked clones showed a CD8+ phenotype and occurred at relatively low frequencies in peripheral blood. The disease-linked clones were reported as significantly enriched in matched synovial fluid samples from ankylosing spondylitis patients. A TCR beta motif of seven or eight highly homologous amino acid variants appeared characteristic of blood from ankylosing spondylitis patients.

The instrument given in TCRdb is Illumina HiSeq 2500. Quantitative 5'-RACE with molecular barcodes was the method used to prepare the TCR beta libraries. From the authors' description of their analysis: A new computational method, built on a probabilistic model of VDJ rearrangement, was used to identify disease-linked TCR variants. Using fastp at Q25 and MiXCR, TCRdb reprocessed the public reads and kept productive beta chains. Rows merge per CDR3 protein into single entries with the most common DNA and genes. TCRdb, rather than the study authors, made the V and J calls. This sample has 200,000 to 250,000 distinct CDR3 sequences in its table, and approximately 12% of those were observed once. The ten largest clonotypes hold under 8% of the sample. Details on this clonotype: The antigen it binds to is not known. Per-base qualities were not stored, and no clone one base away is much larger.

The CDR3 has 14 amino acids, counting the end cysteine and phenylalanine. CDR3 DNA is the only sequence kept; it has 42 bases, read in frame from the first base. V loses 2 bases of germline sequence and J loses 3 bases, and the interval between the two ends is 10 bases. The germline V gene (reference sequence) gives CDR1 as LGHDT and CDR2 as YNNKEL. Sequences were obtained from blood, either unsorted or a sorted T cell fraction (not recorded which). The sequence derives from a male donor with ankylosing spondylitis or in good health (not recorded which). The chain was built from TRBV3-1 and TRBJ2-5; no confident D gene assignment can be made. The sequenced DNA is TGTGCCAGCAGCCAATGGCAGCTAGAAGAGACCCAGTACTTC. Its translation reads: CASSQWQLEETQYF.